Presented here are 10 T cell receptor beta chains from one specimen sequenced in a study of identical twins. MiXCR was run by TCRdb on the 5' RACE reads, yielding one entry per CDR3 protein. In the table there are 500,000 to 650,000 distinct CDR3 sequences, approximately 20% of which are singletons. These data also formed part of another study, on yellow fever vaccine responses in identical twins.

Sequencing was done on a sample of CD4+ T cells sorted from blood. Every receptor here comes from a woman in her late teens or twenties in good health.

This clonotype has a count of ten or more. The genes are TRBV24-1 and TRBJ1-4, with 8 bases fitting TRBD1. Unmatched junction bases numbered 4, after V lost 3 bases and J lost 2 bases. CDR3 size: 16 residues. The germline gives CDR1 KGHDR, CDR2 SFDVKD. The CDR3 DNA reads as TGTGCCACCAGTGATCCTCGGACAGGGACTAATGAAAAACTGTTTTTT. Translated: CATSDPRTGTNEKLFF.

This chain connects TRBV10-3 to TRBJ1-4; 7 nucleotides align to TRBD1. Germline loops: CDR1 ENHRY, CDR2 SYGVKD. V lost 3 bases to trimming and J lost 5 bases; unmatched junction nucleotides: 3. The CDR3 extends over 14 amino acids. CDR3 coding DNA: TGTGCCATCAGTGAAGGAGGGGGCAATGAAAAACTGTTTTTT. Encoded protein: CAISEGGGNEKLFF.

The gene calls are TRBV5-1 and TRBJ2-5; TRBD1 matches 7 bases. CDR3 length: 15 residues. Germline loops: CDR1 SGHRS, CDR2 YFSETQ. V lost 0 bases, J lost 3 bases, and 5 bases stayed unmatched. CDR3: CASSLAGQQEETQYF. The CDR3 DNA sequence: TGCGCCAGCAGCTTGGCGGGACAGCAAGAAGAGACCCAGTACTTC. The full variable domain, in which reference TRBV5-1 and TRBJ2-5 provide the parts outside the CDR3, is KAGVTQTPRYLIKTRGQQVTLSCSPISGHRSVSWYQQTPGQGLQFLFEYFSETQRNKGNFPGRFSGRQFSNSRSEMNVSTLELGDSALYLCASSLAGQQEETQYFGPGTRLLVL.

This clonotype was found a few times. The chain combines TRBV9 with TRBJ2-6; D is undetermined. CDR1 is SGDLS, CDR2 YYNGEE, per germline. The length of the CDR3 is 15 residues. The ends were cut back, 0 bases at V and 6 bases at J, with 10 bases in the middle. CDR3 amino acids: CASSVGVSLANVLTF. The CDR3 DNA reads as TGTGCCAGCAGCGTAGGGGTCTCTCTGGCCAACGTCCTGACTTTC.

In its sample, this clonotype was seen a few times. The chain links TRBV5-1 to TRBJ2-2; D is perhaps TRBD2 (5 bases). Germline V gene data show CDR1 as SGHRS and CDR2 as YFSETQ. The CDR3 runs 17 residues. V lost 5 bases and J 6 bases, leaving 23 bases between the germline ends. In DNA, the CDR3 is TGCGCCAGCAGACTGCTGAAAACATCGAGGGAGTCCGGGGAGCTGTTTTTT. Translating it yields CASRLLKTSRESGELFF. Looking up the rest from reference TRBV5-1 and TRBJ2-2 gives the full variable domain: KAGVTQTPRYLIKTRGQQVTLSCSPISGHRSVSWYQQTPGQGLQFLFEYFSETQRNKGNFPGRFSGRQFSNSRSEMNVSTLELGDSALYLCASRLLKTSRESGELFFGEGSRLTVL.

The genes are TRBV5-1 and TRBJ2-1, with 12 bases identical to TRBD1. The CDR3 is 16 amino acids. The junction had 9 bases not matched to a gene; V was cut back by 4 bases and J by 7 bases. Germline CDR1 reads SGHRS; CDR2 reads YFSETQ. CDR3 region: CASSIPPGQGANEQFF. The CDR3 nucleotides read TGCGCCAGCAGCATCCCTCCGGGACAGGGGGCGAATGAGCAGTTCTTC.

This clonotype occurred a few times. The chain has TRBV12-3 or TRBV12-4 and TRBJ1-5; 8 nucleotides align to TRBD1. The CDR3 loop spans 15 amino acids. V trimming: 5 bases; J trimming: 4 bases; junction bases outside the gene matches: 7. The CDR3 nucleotides are TGTGCCAGCAGTCCTCAGGGGGCGCAGAATCAGCCCCAGCATTTT. It encodes CASSPQGAQNQPQHF.

This chain joins TRBV3-1 and TRBJ2-1, with D perhaps matching TRBD1 or TRBD2 (5 bases each). The CDR3 loop spans 16 amino acids. Deletions cut 4 bases from V and 2 bases from J, with 15 bases between. Per germline, CDR1 LGHDT and CDR2 YNNKEL (reference sequence). The CDR3 sequence: CASSRDLLTAYNEQFF. CDR3 nucleotides: TGTGCCAGCAGCCGGGACCTACTAACGGCCTACAATGAGCAGTTCTTC.

This clonotype was counted a few times. The chain links TRBV5-1 to TRBJ1-1, with a tentative D call TRBD1 (5 bases). The germline V and J ends were trimmed by 2 bases and 0 bases, with 11 bases remaining between them. Per germline, CDR1 SGHRS and CDR2 YFSETQ. The CDR3 has 15 amino acids. DNA for the CDR3: TGCGCCAGCAGCTTTTTCGGACAAATGAACACTGAAGCTTTCTTT. Translating gives CASSFFGQMNTEAFF. Filled out from reference TRBV5-1 and TRBJ1-1, the complete variable domain reads KAGVTQTPRYLIKTRGQQVTLSCSPISGHRSVSWYQQTPGQGLQFLFEYFSETQRNKGNFPGRFSGRQFSNSRSEMNVSTLELGDSALYLCASSFFGQMNTEAFFGQGTRLTVV.

The chain combines TRBV3-1 with TRBJ2-5; 11 bases are a match to TRBD2. Germline CDR1 LGHDT, CDR2 YNNKEL (reference sequence). The CDR3 is 15 amino acids. The trim removed 0 bases at V and 5 bases at J, leaving 2 bases unmatched. CDR3 residues: CASSQDASGRETQYF. DNA of the CDR3: TGTGCCAGCAGCCAAGACGCTAGCGGGAGGGAGACCCAGTACTTC.